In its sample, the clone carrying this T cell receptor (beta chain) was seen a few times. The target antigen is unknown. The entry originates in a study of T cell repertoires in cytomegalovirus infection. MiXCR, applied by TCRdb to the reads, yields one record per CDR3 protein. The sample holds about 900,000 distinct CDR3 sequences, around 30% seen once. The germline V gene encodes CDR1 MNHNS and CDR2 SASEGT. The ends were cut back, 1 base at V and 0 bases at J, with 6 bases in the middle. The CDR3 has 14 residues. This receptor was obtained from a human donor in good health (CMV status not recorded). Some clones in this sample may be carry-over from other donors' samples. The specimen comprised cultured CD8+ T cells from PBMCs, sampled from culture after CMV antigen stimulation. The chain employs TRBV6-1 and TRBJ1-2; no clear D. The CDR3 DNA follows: TGTGCCAGCAGTGAAGGGGTACCTAACTATGGCTACACCTTC. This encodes CASSEGVPNYGYTF.